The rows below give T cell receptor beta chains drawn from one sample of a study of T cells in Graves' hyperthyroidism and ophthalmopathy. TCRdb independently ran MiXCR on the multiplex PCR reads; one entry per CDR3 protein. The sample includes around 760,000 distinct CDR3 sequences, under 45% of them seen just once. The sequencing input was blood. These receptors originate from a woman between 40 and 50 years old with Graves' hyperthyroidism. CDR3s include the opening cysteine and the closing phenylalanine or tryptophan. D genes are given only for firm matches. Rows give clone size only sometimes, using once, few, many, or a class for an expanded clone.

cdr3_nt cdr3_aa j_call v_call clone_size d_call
TGTGCCAGCAGAAGGACAGGGGGCGGGAGCACTGAAGCTTTCTTT CASRRTGGGSTEAFF TRBJ1-1 TRBV5-6 few TRBD1
TGTGCCAGTACCTCACTTAGGACAGGGCGGAACACCGAGGAGCTGTTTTTT CASTSLRTGRNTEELFF TRBJ2-2 TRBV19 . TRBD1
TGTGCCAGCAGGGTAGCCGGGGAGCTGTTTTTT CASRVAGELFF TRBJ2-2 TRBV14 many .
TGTGCCATCAGTTACTCAGGGGATCCTTTCTTT CAISYSGDPFF TRBJ1-1 TRBV6-5 once .
TGTGCCAGCAGCTTAGCCTTCCCCTACGAGCAGTACTTC CASSLAFPYEQYF TRBJ2-7 TRBV7-9 . .
TGTGCCAGCAGTCGGGACAGCCACGAGCAGTACTTC CASSRDSHEQYF TRBJ2-7 TRBV6-1 many TRBD1
TGCAGCGTTGCTCGAGCGAACACTGAAGCTTTCTTT CSVARANTEAFF TRBJ1-1 TRBV29-1 many .
TGCAGCGCAGGGGATTTGCGGACTGAAGCTTTCTTT CSAGDLRTEAFF TRBJ1-1 TRBV29-1 many .
TGCTCCGGTGAAAAATACTCTGGGGCCAACGTCCTGACTTTC CSGEKYSGANVLTF TRBJ2-6 TRBV20-1 few .
TGCGCCAGCAGCTTGGGCCAGGCGTTATCCGGGGAGCTGTTTTTT CASSLGQALSGELFF TRBJ2-2 TRBV5-1 . .
TGTGCCATCAGTAAAACCTACGAGCAGTACTTC CAISKTYEQYF TRBJ2-7 TRBV10-3 . .
TGCAGTGCTAGAGATCTAGCTACCAACGAGCAGTACTTC CSARDLATNEQYF TRBJ2-7 TRBV20-1 . .
TGTGCCAGCAGCTTAGGGGGGGGCCAGTACTTC CASSLGGGQYF TRBJ2-5 TRBV7-2 . TRBD2
TGTGCCAGCAGCGAACAGGGGGTTCGGGGCGGCTACACCTTC CASSEQGVRGGYTF TRBJ1-2 TRBV7-9 once TRBD1
TGTGCCAGCAGCGTAGAATCCACCAGCGGGGTCTACGAGCAGTGCTTC CASSVESTSGVYEQCF TRBJ2-7 TRBV9 . TRBD2
TGTGCCAGCGTTGAAGAAGTGGGAGCTGGAAACACCATATATTTT CASVEEVGAGNTIYF TRBJ1-3 TRBV25-1 once .
TGTGCCACCCGAACAAGCGAATTGAACACTGAAGCTTTCTTT CATRTSELNTEAFF TRBJ1-1 TRBV24-1 . .
TGCGCCAGCAGCCAAGATGCACAGAACACCGGGGAGCTGTTTTTT CASSQDAQNTGELFF TRBJ2-2 TRBV4-3 many .
TGTGCCAGCAGCTTGTATGCTTTCTATGGCTACACCTTC CASSLYAFYGYTF TRBJ1-2 TRBV5-6 . .
TGTGCCAGCAGTTTATGGAGGACCCAAGAGACCCAGTACTTC CASSLWRTQETQYF TRBJ2-5 TRBV7-8 many .
TGTGCCAGCATCTTTGGGGACCAACCTATTTATAATGAAAAACTGTTTTTT CASIFGDQPIYNEKLFF TRBJ1-4 TRBV7-2 few .
TGCGCCAGCAGCATGCGGGACCCTCGGAAGGGGTACGAGCAGTACTTC CASSMRDPRKGYEQYF TRBJ2-7 TRBV5-1 few .
TGTGCCACCAGTGATGGGACGGACAGTCAAGAGACCCAGTACTTC CATSDGTDSQETQYF TRBJ2-5 TRBV24-1 few .
TGTGCCAGCAGTTTAGTGGGCGAAGCGGGAAGATACGAGCAGTACTTC CASSLVGEAGRYEQYF TRBJ2-7 TRBV25-1 . TRBD2
TGTGCCAGCAGTCTAAGTCTGGGAAGTTATAGCAATCAGCCCCAGCATTTT CASSLSLGSYSNQPQHF TRBJ1-5 TRBV12-3/TRBV12-4 few .
TGTGCCAGCAGAGCTGCCGGACAAATCAATCGGCCCCAGCATTTT CASRAAGQINRPQHF TRBJ1-5 TRBV27 . .
TGCGCCAGCAGCCAAGAACGGGGCGAGACCCAGTACTTC CASSQERGETQYF TRBJ2-5 TRBV4-3 many .
TGTGCCAGCAGGCTCACCGGTTTCGTGAACACTGAAGCTTTCTTT CASRLTGFVNTEAFF TRBJ1-1 TRBV6-5 few .
TGTGCCTGGAGGACCACTAATGAAAAACTGTTTTTT CAWRTTNEKLFF TRBJ1-4 TRBV30 . .
TGTGCCAGCAGTTACATACAGGGGATTAGAGGTGAAGCTTTCTTT CASSYIQGIRGEAFF TRBJ1-1 TRBV11-2 . TRBD1